This paragraph reports one T cell receptor beta chain. V lost 3 bases and J lost 3, with 15 bases in between. CDR1 and CDR2 (germline): MNHEY, SMNVEV (reference sequence). The length of the CDR3 is 15 residues. The Seattle patients, enrolled during active infection, were followed longitudinally. These data originate in a study of blood T cell repertoires in COVID-19. In the study overall: From the United States, Italy and Spain came samples of acute and convalescent COVID-19. Nucleic acid was either cDNA or gDNA, and it came from T cells, B-cell-depleted T cells, or PBMCs.

Assay used: immunoSEQ multiplex PCR; TCRdb lists only in-frame clones, some missing. In the table there are more than 300,000 clones, 87% of which are singletons. The V and J genes are TRBV27 and TRBJ2-7; possible D gene TRBD2, 6 bases. Sequenced: peripheral blood. The source of this sequence is a woman aged 45-59 years with COVID-19, enrolled during active disease. CDR3 sequence: CASSLKREDLYEQYF. In DNA, the CDR3 is TGTGCCAGCAGTTTGAAGAGGGAGGACCTCTACGAGCAGTACTTC.